This is a list of T cell receptor beta chains from one sample in a study of cytomegalovirus exposure and HLA in healthy donors. Sequencing was performed with immunoSEQ multiplex PCR; in TCRdb, only in-frame clones are kept and a portion is missing. The repertoire holds about 190,000 clones, with approximately 75% as singletons. The sequenced material came from PBMCs. The receptors were sampled from a man aged 30 to 45 in good health and CMV-seropositive. Both conserved end residues are part of each CDR3. Fields, in order: D gene, J gene, clone size, V gene, CDR3 DNA, CDR3 protein. D genes are given only for firm matches. Expanded clones get a size class; other rows say once, few or many, or leave the size out.

>TRBD1|TRBJ1-5|once|TRBV19
TGTGCCAGTAGTATTGGGACAGTGAACAATCAGCCCCAGCATTTT
CASSIGTVNNQPQHF
>NA|TRBJ1-2|NA|TRBV10-3
TGTGCCGGCCGGGACACTGACTTAGGCGGCTACACCTTC
CAGRDTDLGGYTF
>NA|TRBJ1-1|NA|TRBV19
TGTGCCAGTAGTCTCAGGACAGACACTGAAGCTTTCTTT
CASSLRTDTEAFF
>TRBD1|TRBJ1-4|NA|TRBV28
TGTGCCAGCAGTTTCCTTGGACAGGGGGCCCGAACTAATGAAAAACTGTTTTTT
CASSFLGQGARTNEKLFF
>NA|TRBJ2-1|NA|TRBV18
TGTGCCAGCTCACCACAGCGGAATGAGCAGTTCTTC
CASSPQRNEQFF
>TRBD1|TRBJ2-7|NA|TRBV4-3
TGCGCCAGCAGCCAAGATGGTGGACAGGGCGGCGAGCAGTACTTC
CASSQDGGQGGEQYF
>NA|TRBJ2-1|NA|TRBV6-5
TGTGCCAGCAGTTACTCTAGGGGGGGGAGCTACAATGAGCAGTTCTTC
CASSYSRGGSYNEQFF
>NA|TRBJ1-3|once|TRBV6-6
TGTGCCAGCACGGGGGGAGGGGTAACTGGAAACACCATATATTTT
CASTGGGVTGNTIYF
>TRBD2|TRBJ2-2|NA|TRBV10-3
TGTGCCATCAGGCGGGGAGGGAGAGACACCGGGGAGCTGTTTTTT
CAIRRGGRDTGELFF
>NA|TRBJ2-3|NA|TRBV10-3
TGTGCCATCAGATCGCGGGCGAGCACAGATACGCAGTATTTT
CAIRSRASTDTQYF
>TRBD1|TRBJ2-5|NA|TRBV5-4
TGTGCCAGCAGCTTGGCTGGGACAGAAGAGACCCAGTACTTC
CASSLAGTEETQYF
>TRBD1|TRBJ1-4|few|TRBV6-5
TGTGCCAGCAGTTACTCACCAGGGGGAAATGAAAAACTGTTTTTT
CASSYSPGGNEKLFF
>TRBD2|TRBJ2-2|NA|TRBV28
TGTGCCAGCAGTTTATCCGGGACTAGCGGGAGTGGCGGGGAGCTGTTTTTT
CASSLSGTSGSGGELFF
>NA|TRBJ2-7|few|TRBV4-3
TGCGCCAGCAGCCAAGTGCCAGGTTCTCCCTACGAGCAGTACTTC
CASSQVPGSPYEQYF
>TRBD2|TRBJ2-2|NA|TRBV4-2
TGTGCCAGCAGCTTCAAAGGCGGGACTAGCGGGAGTGTGGCCACCGGGGAGCTGTTTTTT
CASSFKGGTSGSVATGELFF
>TRBD1|TRBJ2-7|NA|TRBV30
TGTGCCTGGAGTCACAGGGGAAACTACGAGCAGTACTTC
CAWSHRGNYEQYF
>NA|TRBJ1-1|NA|TRBV29-1
TGCAGCGTTGCGGTCGGGTACACTGAAGCTTTCTTT
CSVAVGYTEAFF
>NA|TRBJ1-3|NA|TRBV15
TGTGCCACCAGCAGAGATAAGGACAGCACTGGAAACACCATATATTTT
CATSRDKDSTGNTIYF
>TRBD2|TRBJ2-5|NA|TRBV7-2
TGTGCCAGCAGTAAAATAGCGGGAGGGCAAGAGACCCAGTACTTC
CASSKIAGGQETQYF
>NA|TRBJ1-1|NA|TRBV19
TGTGCCAGTAGTATAGATAGGGACACCAAAACGAACACTGAAGCTTTCTTT
CASSIDRDTKTNTEAFF
>TRBD1|TRBJ1-4|once|TRBV9
TGTGCCAGCAGCGTAGGGCGACAGGGGATTAATGAAAAACTGTTTTTT
CASSVGRQGINEKLFF
>TRBD2|TRBJ2-1|NA|TRBV7-3
TGTGCCAGCAGCTCGACTAGCGGGGGGGCCGATGAGCAGTTCTTC
CASSSTSGGADEQFF
>NA|TRBJ1-5|NA|TRBV30
TGTGCCTGGAGTGTGGGGGGAACTCAGCCCCAGCATTTT
CAWSVGGTQPQHF
>NA|TRBJ2-7|NA|TRBV5-6
TGTGCCAGCAGCGGTACCAGGGGATCCTACGAGCAGTACTTC
CASSGTRGSYEQYF
>TRBD1|TRBJ2-1|NA|TRBV19
TGTGCCAGTAGTAACCGACAGGGCATTGAGCAGTTCTTC
CASSNRQGIEQFF
>NA|TRBJ1-3|NA|TRBV10-3
TGTGCCGGGGGGTTCGAAAACACCATATATTTT
CAGGFENTIYF
>TRBD2|TRBJ2-1|NA|TRBV6-5
TGTGCCAGCAGTTACTCCCAGCGGGGCGGGAATGAGCAGTTCTTC
CASSYSQRGGNEQFF
>TRBD1|TRBJ2-2|NA|TRBV4-1
TGCGCCAGCAGCGGCCCCGGACAGGTTGGGGCCGGGGAGCTGTTTTTT
CASSGPGQVGAGELFF
>NA|TRBJ1-1|NA|TRBV7-2
TGTGCCAGCAGCTTAACTCCTCGGGGGGACACTGAAGCTTTCTTT
CASSLTPRGDTEAFF
>NA|TRBJ1-2|NA|TRBV9
TGTGCCAGCAGCGCCCTAGGGGGGGACTATGGCTACACCTTC
CASSALGGDYGYTF
>TRBD1|TRBJ1-5|NA|TRBV6-5
TGTGCCAGCAGCCGACGACAGGGTGACAATCAGCCCCAGCATTTT
CASSRRQGDNQPQHF
>NA|TRBJ1-2|NA|TRBV5-1
TGCGCCAGCAGCCTAGGGGCTTCCTATGGCTACACCTTC
CASSLGASYGYTF
>TRBD1|TRBJ2-4|NA|TRBV9
TGTGCCAGCAGCTCGAGGGGGCTAGCCAAAAACATTCAGTACTTC
CASSSRGLAKNIQYF
>TRBD1|TRBJ1-1|NA|TRBV7-2
TGTGCCAGCAGCTGGACAGGGGGCACGAACACTGAAGCTTTCTTT
CASSWTGGTNTEAFF
>NA|TRBJ1-2|NA|TRBV2
TGTGCCAGCAGGCAGGGAGGGGATGGCTACACCTTC
CASRQGGDGYTF
>TRBD1|TRBJ1-5|NA|TRBV19
TGTGCCAGTAAGGTAGCGGCTTCCAGGGGGCGACTCAATCAGCCCCAGCATTTT
CASKVAASRGRLNQPQHF
>TRBD2|TRBJ2-7|NA|TRBV7-8
TGTGCCAGCAGCCCCCTCAGCGCGGGAGGGACCCTAGGCAAGTACTTC
CASSPLSAGGTLGKYF
>TRBD1|TRBJ1-5|NA|TRBV27
TGTGCCAGCAGGCGACAGGGGCCCCTCGGAGAGCCCCAGCATTTT
CASRRQGPLGEPQHF
>NA|TRBJ1-3|NA|TRBV19
TGTGCCAGTAGCCGGGGAGACAACTCTGGAAACACCATATATTTT
CASSRGDNSGNTIYF
>NA|TRBJ1-6|NA|TRBV2
TGTGCCAGCAGGAGCTCCTATAATTCACCCCTCCACTTT
CASRSSYNSPLHF
>NA|TRBJ2-7|NA|TRBV11-2
TGTGCCAGCAGCTTACAGGACGTAACAGGAATCTATGCCTTCGAGCAGTACTTC
CASSLQDVTGIYAFEQYF
>NA|TRBJ2-7|NA|TRBV27
TGTGCCAGCAGTCCCGGATGGGGTCTTCGGGGCTCCTACGAGCAGTACTTC
CASSPGWGLRGSYEQYF
>NA|TRBJ2-7|NA|TRBV7-2
TGTGCCAGCAGCTTGAGTGGAGGATTGTCCCACTACGAGCAGTACTTC
CASSLSGGLSHYEQYF
>NA|TRBJ1-5|NA|TRBV7-2
TGTGCCAGCAGCCCTCAGGGAGGACAGCCCCAGCATTTT
CASSPQGGQPQHF
>NA|TRBJ2-5|once|TRBV13
TGTGCCGGAAAGCAGTTAGCACGGGAGACCCAGTACTTC
CAGKQLARETQYF
>NA|TRBJ2-3|NA|TRBV10-2
TGCGCCAGCGTGGCGGAGGGGGATACGCAGTATTTT
CASVAEGDTQYF